One and the same sample provided the 8 T cell receptor beta chains below, sequenced in a study of Ad26.COV2.S vaccination and SARS-CoV-2 variants. The treatment: about 20 received Ad26.COV2.S at low or high dose, single or two shots; about five received placebo; per-sample allocation not given. Each sample was drawn 63 days after the first injection (of vaccine or placebo). Profiled with immunoSEQ multiplex PCR; TCRdb holds only in-frame clones, not every one. Found here are almost 400,000 clones, around 91% of them singletons; the top ten hold over 1.5%. The starting material was peripheral blood, obtained in a trial of Ad26.COV2.S vaccine versus placebo. These receptors all stem from a person between 18 and 59 years old who received the Ad26.COV2.S COVID-19 vaccine or a placebo.

The rearrangement links TRBV5-1 to TRBJ2-2, with 12 bases matching TRBD2. The V segment lost 2 bases and the J segment 3 bases; nucleotides outside the gene matches: 17. Germline CDR1 is SGHRS and CDR2 is YFSETQ. The CDR3 spans 21 residues. CDR3 DNA sequence: TGCGCCAGCAGCTTTTGGAGGGGGCTAGCGGGAGGGCCGGAGGACACCGGGGAGCTGTTTTTT. Its protein is CASSFWRGLAGGPEDTGELFF.

The CDR3 bases are TGTGCCAGCAGCGGTACACAGGGCTACACCTTC. It yields the protein CASSGTQGYTF. The V call is TRBV28, the J call TRBJ1-2; no clear D gene. CDR3 length: 11 amino acids. Trimming removed 6 bases from V and 8 bases from J, with 10 bases in between. Germline V CDR1 and CDR2: MDHEN, SYDVKM.

The J gene is TRBJ2-1, the V gene TRBV12-3 or TRBV12-4, with 7 bases aligning to TRBD2. The CDR3 runs 13 residues. V trimming: 6 bases; J trimming: 9 bases; junction bases outside the gene matches: 8. CDR3 residues: CASRSSGALEQFF. The CDR3 coding sequence is TGTGCCAGCAGGTCTAGCGGAGCCCTTGAGCAGTTCTTC.

This chain links TRBV29-1 with TRBJ1-2; the D is unclear. With 6 bases removed from V and 1 base from J, the gap between germline ends came to 12 bases. Germline V CDR1 and CDR2: SQVTM, ANQGSEA. The length of the CDR3 is 13 residues. CDR3 region: CSVGGTVNYGYTF. The CDR3 nucleotides are TGCAGCGTGGGAGGTACAGTTAACTATGGCTACACCTTC. The full variable domain, rest sourced from reference TRBV29-1 and TRBJ1-2, is SAVISQKPSRDICQRGTSLTIQCQVDSQVTMMFWYRQQPGQSLTLIATANQGSEATYESGFVIDKFPISRPNLTFSTLTVSNMSPEDSSIYLCSVGGTVNYGYTFGSGTRLTVV.

The chain links TRBV5-6 to TRBJ2-7; D might be TRBD1 or TRBD2, each matching 6 bases. Trimming left V 3 bases short and J 3 bases short, with 19 bases between. This CDR3 spans 16 amino acids. CDR1 and CDR2 from the germline V gene are SGHDT and YYEEEE. CDR3 protein: CASSSTGGRAVYEQYF. The CDR3 region has the DNA TGTGCCAGCAGCTCTACCGGGGGCAGGGCCGTCTACGAGCAGTACTTC.

The V gene is TRBV4-2, the J gene TRBJ2-2, with 16 positions matching TRBD2. This CDR3 has 20 amino acids. Germline V gene data show CDR1 as LGHNA and CDR2 as YNFKEQ. The V and J ends lost 4 bases and 0 bases, in that order; junction bases with no gene match: 8. The CDR3 nucleotides are TGTGCCAGCAGCCGAACGGGTGGGACTAGCGGGAGGGCGAACACCGGGGAGCTGTTTTTT. Residues: CASSRTGGTSGRANTGELFF.

The V call is TRBV7-9, the J call TRBJ2-2; the match to TRBD1 covers 10 bases. Germline V gene data show CDR1 as SEHNR and CDR2 as FQNEAQ (reference sequence). The CDR3 consists of 15 residues. The ends lost 3 bases at V and 7 bases at J; junction bases unmatched: 5. In nucleotides, the CDR3 is TGTGCCAGCAGCTTCGAGACAGGGGGCCACGGGGAGCTGTTTTTT. This translates into CASSFETGGHGELFF.

This clone came up once. The gene calls are TRBV29-1 and TRBJ2-7, with TRBD2 matching 11 bases. With V trimmed by 5 bases and J by 6 bases, 6 bases remained unmatched. Per the germline V gene, CDR1 is SQVTM and CDR2 is ANQGSEA. This CDR3 has 13 amino acids. CDR3 DNA: TGCAGCGTTTTAGCGGGAGGGTATAGCGAGCAGTACTTC. It codes for CSVLAGGYSEQYF.